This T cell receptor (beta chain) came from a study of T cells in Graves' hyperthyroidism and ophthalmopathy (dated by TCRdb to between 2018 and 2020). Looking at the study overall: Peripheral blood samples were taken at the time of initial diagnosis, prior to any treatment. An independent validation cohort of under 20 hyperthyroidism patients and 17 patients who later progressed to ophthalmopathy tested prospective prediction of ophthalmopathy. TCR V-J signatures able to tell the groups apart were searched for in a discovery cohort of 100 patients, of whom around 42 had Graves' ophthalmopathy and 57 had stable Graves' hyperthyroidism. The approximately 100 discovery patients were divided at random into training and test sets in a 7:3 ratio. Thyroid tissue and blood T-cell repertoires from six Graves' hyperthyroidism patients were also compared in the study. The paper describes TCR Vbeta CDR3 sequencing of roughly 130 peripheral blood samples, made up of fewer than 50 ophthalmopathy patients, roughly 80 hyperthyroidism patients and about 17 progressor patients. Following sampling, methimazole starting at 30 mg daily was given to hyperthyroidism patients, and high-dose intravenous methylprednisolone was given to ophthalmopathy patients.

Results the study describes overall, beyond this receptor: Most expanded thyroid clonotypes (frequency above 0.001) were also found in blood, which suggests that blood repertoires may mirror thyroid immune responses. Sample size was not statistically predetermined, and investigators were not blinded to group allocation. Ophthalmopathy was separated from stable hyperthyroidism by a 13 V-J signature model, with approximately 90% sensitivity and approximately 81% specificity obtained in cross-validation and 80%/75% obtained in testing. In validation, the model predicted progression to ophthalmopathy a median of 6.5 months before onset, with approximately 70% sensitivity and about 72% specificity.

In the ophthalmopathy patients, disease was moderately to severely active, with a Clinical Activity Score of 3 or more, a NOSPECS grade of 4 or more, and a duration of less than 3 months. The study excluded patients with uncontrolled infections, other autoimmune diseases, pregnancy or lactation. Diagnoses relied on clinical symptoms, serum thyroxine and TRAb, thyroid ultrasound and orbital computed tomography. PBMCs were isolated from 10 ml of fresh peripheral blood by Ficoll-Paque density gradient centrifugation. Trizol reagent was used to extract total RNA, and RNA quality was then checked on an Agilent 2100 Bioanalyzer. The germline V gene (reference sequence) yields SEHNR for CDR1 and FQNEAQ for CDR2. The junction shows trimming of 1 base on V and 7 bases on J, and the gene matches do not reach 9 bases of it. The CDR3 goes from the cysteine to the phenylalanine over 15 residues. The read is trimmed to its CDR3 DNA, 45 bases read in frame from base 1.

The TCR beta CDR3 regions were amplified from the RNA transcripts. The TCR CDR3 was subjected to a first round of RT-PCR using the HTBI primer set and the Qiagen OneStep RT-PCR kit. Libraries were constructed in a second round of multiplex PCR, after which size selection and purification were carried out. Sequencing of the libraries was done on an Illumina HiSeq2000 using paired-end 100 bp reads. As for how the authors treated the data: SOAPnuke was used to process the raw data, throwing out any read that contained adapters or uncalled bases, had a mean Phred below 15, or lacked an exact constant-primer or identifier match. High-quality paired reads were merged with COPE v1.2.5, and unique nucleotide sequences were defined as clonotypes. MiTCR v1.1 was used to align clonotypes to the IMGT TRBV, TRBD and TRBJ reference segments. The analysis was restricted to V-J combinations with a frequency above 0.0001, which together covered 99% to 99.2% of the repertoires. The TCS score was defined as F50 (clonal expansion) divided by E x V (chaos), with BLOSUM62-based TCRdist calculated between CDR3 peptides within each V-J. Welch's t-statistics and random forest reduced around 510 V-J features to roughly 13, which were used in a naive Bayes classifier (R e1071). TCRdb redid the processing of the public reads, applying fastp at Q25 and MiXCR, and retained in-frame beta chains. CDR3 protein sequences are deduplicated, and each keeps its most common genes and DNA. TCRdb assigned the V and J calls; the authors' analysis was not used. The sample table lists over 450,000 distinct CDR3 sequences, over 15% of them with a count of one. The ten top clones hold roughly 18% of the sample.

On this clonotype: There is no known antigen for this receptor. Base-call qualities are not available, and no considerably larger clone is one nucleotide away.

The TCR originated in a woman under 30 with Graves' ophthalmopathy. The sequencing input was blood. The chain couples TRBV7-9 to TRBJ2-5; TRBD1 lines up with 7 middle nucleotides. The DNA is TGTGCCAGCAGCTTAGACCGAGGGGGCTGGGGGACCCAGTACTTC. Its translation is CASSLDRGGWGTQYF.